The clone carrying this T cell receptor (beta chain) was found a few times. Antigen specificity is unknown. This CDR3 is built from 15 residues. Trimming took off 3 bases at V and 1 base at J, with 9 bases between the two ends. Germline CDR1 and CDR2: MNHEY and SMNVEV (reference sequence). This entry belongs to a study of cytomegalovirus exposure and HLA in healthy donors. The primer mix had 60 Vbeta and 13 Jbeta primers. Some clones are missing from TCRdb's copy, which holds only in-frame ones; the method was immunoSEQ multiplex PCR. This sample has roughly 180,000 clones, with 75% to 80% found just once. General observations from the study: TCR beta chains numbering some 160 were designated cytomegalovirus-associated.

The sequence derives from a female donor in good health and CMV-seronegative. The specimen was PBMCs. V gene TRBV27 combines with J gene TRBJ2-2; maybe TRBD1 (6 bases). The chain's CDR3 is CASSLTGGNTGELFF. Written as DNA, the CDR3 is TGTGCCAGCAGTTTGACAGGCGGGAACACCGGGGAGCTGTTTTTT.